Listed below are T cell receptor beta chains from one sample, sequenced in a study of blood T cell repertoires in COVID-19. Produced via immunoSEQ multiplex PCR; TCRdb's table is partial and in-frame only. The sample lists a few hundred thousand clones; 75% to 90% were seen once. The sequenced material came from PBMCs or T cells enriched from blood (not recorded which). The source of these receptors is a woman in her forties who had recovered from COVID-19. Each CDR3 is given with its conserved first and last residue. The order of the fields is J gene, V gene, D gene, clone size, CDR3 protein, CDR3 DNA. A D gene is named only where the DNA matches it firmly. Where a row states a size, it is once, few, many or the class of an expanded clone; other rows omit it.

TRBJ1-4 | TRBV7-6 | - | - | CASSLAGGTNEKLFF | TGTGCCAGCAGCTTAGCGGGAGGGACTAATGAAAAACTGTTTTTT
TRBJ2-3 | TRBV10-3 | TRBD2 | - | CASQRGTSSSTDTQYF | TGTGCCTCCCAGCGGGGGACCTCTTCTAGCACAGATACGCAGTATTTT
TRBJ2-7 | TRBV7-2 | TRBD2 | once | CASSLAIGTSGYEQYF | TGTGCCAGCAGCTTAGCGATCGGGACTAGCGGCTACGAGCAGTACTTC
TRBJ2-5 | TRBV30 | TRBD1 | - | CAWGVDRQETQYF | TGTGCCTGGGGCGTGGACAGGCAAGAGACCCAGTACTTC
TRBJ2-7 | TRBV7-9 | TRBD2 | - | CASSRTSGGRSYEQYF | TGTGCCAGCAGCCGCACCAGCGGGGGTAGGTCCTACGAGCAGTACTTC
TRBJ1-3 | TRBV11-2 | TRBD1 | - | CASSYNRGSSGNTIYF | TGTGCCAGCAGCTATAACAGGGGGAGCTCTGGAAACACCATATATTTT
TRBJ1-6 | TRBV11-3 | TRBD1 | - | CASSLEGGGSPLHF | TGTGCCAGCAGCTTAGAAGGGGGCGGTTCACCCCTCCACTTT
TRBJ1-1 | TRBV6-5 | - | - | CASSYASSRGGNEAFF | TGTGCCAGCAGTTACGCTTCGAGTCGGGGGGGGAATGAAGCTTTCTTT
TRBJ1-4 | TRBV4-3 | - | few | CASSAGAWEKLFF | TGCGCCAGCAGTGCGGGGGCCTGGGAAAAACTGTTTTTT
TRBJ2-5 | TRBV4-1 | TRBD2 | - | CASSQGLAGTYQETQYF | TGCGCCAGCAGCCAGGGACTAGCGGGAACGTACCAAGAGACCCAGTACTTC
TRBJ1-1 | TRBV3-1/TRBV3-2 | - | few | CASSQGMAPGEAFF | TGTGCCAGCAGCCAAGGGATGGCACCGGGTGAAGCTTTCTTT
TRBJ1-1 | TRBV24-1 | - | - | CATSELLQGGAFF | TGTGCCACCAGTGAGTTACTACAGGGCGGAGCTTTCTTT
TRBJ2-1 | TRBV9 | - | - | CASSPRSYNEQFF | TGTGCCAGCAGCCCCCGCTCCTACAATGAGCAGTTCTTC
TRBJ1-1 | TRBV12-3/TRBV12-4 | - | - | CASSLGRAAFF | TGTGCCAGCAGTTTAGGCAGGGCTGCTTTCTTT
TRBJ1-2 | TRBV1 | - | - | CTSSQDLGTGGEPNGYTF | TGCACCAGCAGCCAAGATCTTGGGACAGGGGGAGAGCCGAATGGCTACACCTTC
TRBJ1-5 | TRBV18 | TRBD1 | - | CASSPGGRGRPDQPQHF | TGTGCCAGCTCGCCCGGGGGCAGGGGGCGCCCGGATCAGCCCCAGCATTTT
TRBJ2-3 | TRBV6-5 | - | - | CASSYSGQISDTQYF | TGTGCCAGCAGTTACTCTGGACAGATCTCAGATACGCAGTATTTT
TRBJ1-2 | TRBV27 | - | - | CASSLSWQGQGYGYTF | TGTGCCAGCAGTTTATCGTGGCAGGGGCAGGGCTATGGCTACACCTTC
TRBJ2-7 | TRBV10-2 | TRBD1 | - | CASSSGTGEYEQYF | TGCGCCAGCAGTTCCGGGACAGGGGAATACGAGCAGTACTTC
TRBJ2-7 | TRBV6-2/TRBV6-3 | - | few | CASSYSQGEQYF | TGTGCCAGCAGTTACTCGCAGGGGGAGCAGTACTTC
TRBJ2-7 | TRBV5-4 | TRBD1 | - | CASSLRGWGEQYF | TGTGCCAGCAGCCTCAGGGGGTGGGGGGAGCAGTACTTC
TRBJ1-1 | TRBV24-1 | TRBD1 | - | CATSVKDRLLNTEAFF | TGTGCCACCAGTGTCAAGGACAGGTTGTTGAACACTGAAGCTTTCTTT
TRBJ2-7 | TRBV21-1 | - | - | CASSGQGHRSGEQYF | TGTGCCAGCAGCGGACAGGGCCACCGGAGTGGCGAGCAGTACTTC
TRBJ2-1 | TRBV18 | TRBD2 | - | CASSLSGGAHEQFF | TGTGCCAGCTCACTTAGCGGGGGGGCACATGAGCAGTTCTTC
TRBJ2-2 | TRBV18 | TRBD2 | - | CASSPPSGTVGELFF | TGTGCCAGCTCACCACCCAGCGGGACTGTCGGGGAGCTGTTTTTT
TRBJ2-1 | TRBV13 | TRBD2 | - | CASSLGAGGTYNEQFF | TGTGCCAGCAGCTTAGGGGCGGGAGGGACCTACAATGAGCAGTTCTTC
TRBJ2-5 | TRBV7-2 | - | - | CASSLTWGRSPRETQYF | TGTGCCAGCAGCTTAACTTGGGGGCGGTCCCCCAGGGAGACCCAGTACTTC
TRBJ2-3 | TRBV18 | - | few | CASSPQLTNTQYF | TGTGCCAGCTCACCACAGTTGACTAATACGCAGTATTTT
TRBJ1-3 | TRBV28 | - | - | CASEWRGRGNTIYF | TGTGCCAGCGAATGGAGAGGGCGGGGAAACACCATATATTTT
TRBJ2-5 | TRBV7-9 | TRBD1 | - | CASSLLGTGIQETQYF | TGTGCCAGCAGCTTATTAGGGACAGGGATCCAAGAGACCCAGTACTTC
TRBJ1-4 | TRBV7-9 | - | - | CASSSVKDRVGEKLFF | TGTGCCAGCAGTTCGGTAAAGGATCGGGTCGGGGAAAAACTGTTTTTT
TRBJ1-1 | TRBV6-1 | - | - | CASSEQGGNTEAFF | TGTGCCAGCAGTGAGCAGGGTGGGAACACTGAAGCTTTCTTT
TRBJ1-5 | TRBV27 | - | - | CASSFTGSNQPQHF | TGTGCCAGCAGTTTCACAGGGAGCAATCAGCCCCAGCATTTT
TRBJ2-7 | TRBV28 | TRBD1 | - | CASYRTGGHEQYF | TGTGCCAGCTATCGGACAGGGGGCCACGAGCAGTACTTC
TRBJ1-1 | TRBV6-2/TRBV6-3 | - | - | CASSTRVLNTEAFF | TGTGCCAGCAGTACCCGGGTCCTGAACACTGAAGCTTTCTTT
TRBJ1-1 | TRBV2 | - | - | CASSPQGYTEAFF | TGTGCCAGCAGTCCCCAGGGATACACTGAAGCTTTCTTT
TRBJ2-3 | TRBV9 | - | - | CASSVAGDTQYF | TGTGCCAGCAGCGTAGCCGGAGATACGCAGTATTTT
TRBJ2-1 | TRBV9 | TRBD1 | few | CASSDLPLGQLNEQFF | TGTGCCAGCAGCGACCTACCGCTGGGACAGCTCAATGAGCAGTTCTTC
TRBJ2-3 | TRBV7-7 | - | - | CASSPRREGTDTQYF | TGTGCTAGCAGCCCGAGGAGGGAGGGCACAGATACGCAGTATTTT
TRBJ1-2 | TRBV19 | TRBD1 | - | CASSSQTGAGYGYTF | TGTGCCAGTAGTTCCCAGACAGGGGCAGGCTATGGCTACACCTTC
TRBJ2-7 | TRBV10-1 | - | - | CASSDLGSYEQYF | TGCGCCAGCAGTGACCTCGGCTCCTACGAGCAGTACTTC
TRBJ2-1 | TRBV27 | - | - | CASSLSRYNEQFF | TGTGCCAGCAGTTTAAGCAGGTACAATGAGCAGTTCTTC
TRBJ1-5 | TRBV19 | - | - | CASSTTRRGRVPQPQHF | TGTGCCAGTAGTACAACGCGCAGGGGTCGCGTCCCTCAGCCCCAGCATTTT
TRBJ2-2 | TRBV7-3 | TRBD1 | - | CASRAGTDTNTGELFF | TGTGCCAGCAGAGCCGGGACAGATACGAACACCGGGGAGCTGTTTTTT
TRBJ2-4 | TRBV7-7 | TRBD2 | - | CASTHLGLAKNIQYF | TGTGCTAGCACCCATCTAGGACTAGCGAAAAACATTCAGTACTTC
TRBJ1-2 | TRBV18 | - | - | CASSPLGESGYTF | TGTGCCAGCTCACCACTCGGTGAAAGTGGCTACACCTTC
TRBJ2-7 | TRBV27 | - | once | CASSFIHSQGRSPEQYF | TGTGCCAGCAGTTTCATTCATTCCCAGGGGCGCTCCCCCGAGCAGTACTTC
TRBJ1-3 | TRBV13 | - | - | CASSLWGGRISGNTIYF | TGTGCCAGCAGCTTATGGGGCGGCAGGATCTCTGGAAACACCATATATTTT
TRBJ1-1 | TRBV4-1 | TRBD1 | - | CASSQGMTGGFREAFF | TGCGCCAGCAGCCAAGGGATGACAGGGGGGTTCCGTGAAGCTTTCTTT
TRBJ2-1 | TRBV24-1 | TRBD2 | - | CATSDFGGGLYNEQFF | TGTGCCACCAGTGATTTCGGGGGAGGGCTTTACAATGAGCAGTTCTTC
TRBJ2-5 | TRBV12-5 | TRBD1 | once | CASGAGTGETQYF | TGTGCTAGTGGGGCCGGGACAGGGGAGACCCAGTACTTC
TRBJ1-5 | TRBV28 | - | - | CASSPTSGNFRNQPQHF | TGTGCCAGCAGTCCTACCTCAGGAAATTTCCGCAATCAGCCCCAGCATTTT
TRBJ2-2 | TRBV7-9 | - | - | CASSFVAGAGSTGELFF | TGTGCCAGCAGCTTCGTGGCGGGGGCAGGCTCGACCGGGGAGCTGTTTTTT
TRBJ2-7 | TRBV2 | - | - | CASRVQALYEQYF | TGTGCCAGCAGGGTACAGGCGCTCTACGAGCAGTACTTC
TRBJ1-2 | TRBV11-3 | TRBD1 | few | CASSPDRDYGYTF | TGTGCCAGCAGCCCCGACAGGGACTATGGCTACACCTTC
TRBJ2-1 | TRBV24-1 | TRBD2 | - | CATSDSGGLVDEQFF | TGTGCCACCAGTGATTCGGGGGGGCTAGTCGATGAGCAGTTCTTC
TRBJ2-3 | TRBV10-2 | TRBD2 | - | CASKEAGDTDTQYF | TGCGCCAGCAAGGAAGCGGGGGACACAGATACGCAGTATTTT
TRBJ2-7 | TRBV6-1 | TRBD2 | - | CASSKAGTRDRGEQYF | TGTGCCAGCAGTAAAGCCGGGACTAGAGATCGGGGAGAGCAGTACTTC
TRBJ1-1 | TRBV27 | - | - | CASMVRGLTEAFF | TGTGCCAGCATGGTCAGGGGCCTGACTGAAGCTTTCTTT
TRBJ1-5 | TRBV30 | - | - | CAWSVKGAGGGNQPQHF | TGTGCCTGGAGTGTAAAGGGCGCGGGGGGAGGCAATCAGCCCCAGCATTTT